This record looks at one TCR beta chain sequence and its context. Its antigen is as yet unknown. TCRdb keeps only in-frame clones here, not all; method: immunoSEQ multiplex PCR. The sample shows nearly 85,000 clones, around four fifths of them seen only once. Germline values: CDR1 LGHNA, CDR2 YSLEER. The J segment lost 6 bases and the V segment lost 4 bases, leaving 10 bases of the junction unmatched. The CDR3 runs 16 residues. These data are taken from a study of OX40 agonist ivuxolimab in advanced cancers. Turning to the study itself: Three patients, one with hepatocellular carcinoma and two with cutaneous melanoma, responded partially.

Findings and limits, study-wide: Among expanded peripheral T cells, antigen specificity went undetermined.

Blood sampling was done at baseline, cycle 4 day 1, and cycle 7 day 1. The sample in question was CD4+ or CD8+ T cells sorted from blood, obtained in a trial of the OX40 agonist ivuxolimab. This TCR came from an adult with an advanced solid tumor such as melanoma, head and neck, liver or kidney cancer. The rearrangement links TRBV4-3 to TRBJ1-2; 11 bases are a match to TRBD1. CDR3: CASSRQPGQGGNGYTF. The CDR3 DNA reads TGCGCCAGCAGCCGCCAACCGGGACAGGGGGGGAATGGCTACACCTTC.